Below are 16 T cell receptor beta chains sequenced from a single sample in a study of blood T cells in healthy people across ages. Sample-barcoded 5' priming and a J-beta primer mix drove a second PCR of about 7 to 11 cycles. TCRdb redid the calling of the 5' RACE reads with MiXCR, one entry per CDR3 protein. The sample includes over a million distinct CDR3 sequences, 40% to 45% of them seen just once. Sequenced sample: blood. All receptors derive from a woman in her late teens or twenties in good health.

The count of this clonotype is one. The conserved final phenylalanine or tryptophan is absent from the CDR3, which likely points to a read error. V gene TRBV6-2 or TRBV6-3 combines with J gene TRBJ2-1, with D perhaps matching TRBD2 (6 bases). The CDR3 consists of 13 residues. Germline CDR1 reads MNHEY; CDR2 reads SVGEGT. With 5 bases removed from V and 4 bases from J, the gap between germline ends came to 9 bases. CDR3 sequence reads: CASSRDFYNEQFL. The DNA for the CDR3 is TGTGCCAGCAGTCGGGACTTTTACAATGAGCAGTTCTTA.

This sequence joins TRBV12-3 or TRBV12-4 and TRBJ2-7, with 9 bases identical to TRBD2. The V segment lost 10 bases and the J segment 7 bases; nucleotides outside the gene matches: 14. This CDR3 has 14 amino acids. The CDR3 sequence: CATCSGSSYNEQYF. The CDR3 DNA follows: TGTGCCACCTGTAGCGGGAGTTCCTACAATGAGCAGTACTTC.

This clonotype has only a few counts. V is TRBV10-2 and J is TRBJ1-5; weak D call: TRBD1 (6 bases). Trimming cost V 6 bases and J 6 bases, with 12 bases left between them. This CDR3 region has 13 residues. CDR1 is WSHSY, CDR2 SAAADI, per germline. The CDR3 loop is CASRNRVGQPQHF. Written as DNA, the CDR3 is TGCGCCAGCAGGAACAGGGTGGGTCAGCCCCAGCATTTT.

The chain links TRBV20-1 to TRBJ2-1; 8 positions match TRBD1. Germline lookup yields CDR1 DFQATT and CDR2 SNEGSKA (reference sequence). The CDR3 runs to 13 residues. The ends lost 6 bases at V and 12 bases at J; junction bases unmatched: 13. The CDR3 here is CSAKQGVGVAQFF. CDR3 DNA sequence: TGCAGTGCAAAACAGGGGGTCGGGGTAGCGCAGTTCTTC.

The V and J genes are TRBV9 and TRBJ2-5; D gene uncertain. V gave up 5 bases and J gave up 11 bases, with 19 bases separating them. CDR3 length: 13 residues. CDR1 is SGDLS and CDR2 is YYNGEE in the germline V gene. This CDR3 is CASSRTTYNEQYF. The DNA for the CDR3 is TGTGCCAGCAGTCGTACTACTTACAATGAGCAGTACTTC.

This clonotype was seen a handful of times. The chain is built from TRBV19 and TRBJ2-1; D assignment may be TRBD1 or TRBD2 (5 bases each). This CDR3 is 13 amino acids long. Germline-derived CDR1 and CDR2 are LNHDA and SQIVND (reference sequence). V lost 5 bases, J lost 2 bases, and 7 bases lay in between. The CDR3 loop reads CASSGTTYNEQFF. As DNA, the CDR3 is TGTGCCAGTAGTGGGACGACCTACAATGAGCAGTTCTTC.

A remark on this clonotype: Mismatch with germline at one junction end may stem from a read error. This chain links TRBV5-1 with TRBJ2-1, with 8 bases fitting TRBD2. The CDR3 is 16 amino acids. Germline-derived CDR1 and CDR2 are SGHRS and YFSETQ. CDR3 coding DNA: TGCGCCAGCCAGAAGAGCGGGGGTAACTCCTACAATGGGCAGTTCTTC. It translates to CASQKSGGNSYNGQFF.

This rearrangement joins TRBV5-1 to TRBJ2-3; D is ambiguous. V was cut by 4 bases and J by 2 bases, with 14 bases left in between. Germline V lookup: CDR1 SGHRS, CDR2 YFSETQ. The CDR3 is made up of 15 amino acids. CDR3: CASSRLQVVTDTQYF. The DNA of the CDR3 is TGCGCCAGCAGCCGGTTGCAGGTGGTCACAGATACGCAGTATTTT.

With regard to this clonotype: The germline gene is not matched at one end of the junction; a read error may be the cause. The chain combines TRBV12-3 or TRBV12-4 with TRBJ2-1, with 11 bases that match TRBD2. This CDR3 comprises 14 residues. The CDR3 here is CASRGTSGYNGQFF. The CDR3 DNA reads as TGTGCCAGCAGAGGGACTAGCGGATACAATGGGCAGTTCTTC.

V usage is TRBV7-9 and J usage is TRBJ2-4; tentatively, D is TRBD2 (6 bases). Deletions cut 0 bases from V and 0 bases from J, with 9 bases between. Germline values: CDR1 SEHNR, CDR2 FQNEAQ (reference sequence). The CDR3 extends over 16 amino acids. This CDR3 is CASSLATGLAKNIQYF. The CDR3 coding sequence is TGTGCCAGCAGCTTAGCGACGGGACTAGCCAAAAACATTCAGTACTTC.

This chain links TRBV10-3 with TRBJ2-5; TRBD1 agrees at 7 bases. The CDR3 spans 13 residues. The J segment lost 5 bases and the V segment lost 11 bases, leaving 11 bases of the junction unmatched. Germline V gene data show CDR1 as ENHRY and CDR2 as SYGVKD. Here the CDR3 DNA reads TGTGCCGTAGGCCGACAGGGCGGGGAGACCCAGTACTTC. Protein: CAVGRQGGETQYF.

The chain recombines TRBV4-1 with TRBJ2-7; D not certain. The germline V and J ends were trimmed by 0 bases and 4 bases, with 10 bases remaining between them. The germline gives CDR1 MGHRA, CDR2 YSYEKL. This CDR3 has 14 amino acids. The CDR3 DNA sequence: TGCGCCAGCAGCCAAGACAAGGGAAAGTACGAGCAGTACTTC. It encodes CASSQDKGKYEQYF.

This chain joins TRBV6-2 or TRBV6-3 and TRBJ2-2, with D maybe TRBD2 (5 bases). Germline V gene sequence: CDR1 MNHEY, CDR2 SVGEGT. The CDR3 runs to 13 residues. Trimming left V 6 bases short and J 6 bases short, with 11 bases between. Written as DNA, the CDR3 is TGTGCCAGCAGCCCCGGACTGTCCGGGGAGCTGTTTTTT. Translated, it gives CASSPGLSGELFF.

The chain is built from TRBV4-3 and TRBJ2-7, with 9 bases identical to TRBD1. Per the germline V gene, CDR1 is LGHNA and CDR2 is YSLEER. The CDR3 is 15 residues long. V lost 3 bases and J lost 0; bases outside the gene matches: 3. CDR3 amino acids: CASSQGQGLSYEQYF. The CDR3 nucleotides are TGCGCCAGCAGCCAGGGACAGGGCCTCTCCTACGAGCAGTACTTC.

In DNA, the CDR3 is TGTGCCAGCAGCTTATTGTCAGGGGATCCATATGGCTACACCTTC. This gives the protein CASSLLSGDPYGYTF. V usage is TRBV7-9 and J usage is TRBJ1-2; weak D call: TRBD1 (6 bases). V lost 2 bases, J lost 5 bases, and 15 bases lay in between. Germline V gene lookup returns CDR1 SEHNR and CDR2 FQNEAQ (reference sequence). CDR3 length: 15 amino acids.

This chain links TRBV7-9 with TRBJ1-1; D might be TRBD1 (5 bases). V was shortened by 6 bases and J by 5 bases, with 19 bases between the two germline ends. Looked up from germline, CDR1 is SEHNR and CDR2 is FQNEAQ (reference sequence). This CDR3 region has 15 residues. The DNA for the CDR3 is TGTGCCAGCAGGGCGCCAGAGCAGGGTGGAACTGAAGCTTTCTTT. This sequence encodes CASRAPEQGGTEAFF. Full variable domain (remainder filled in from reference TRBV7-9 and TRBJ1-1): DTGVSQNPRHKITKRGQNVTFRCDPISEHNRLYWYRQTLGQGPEFLTYFQNEAQLEKSRLLSDRFSAERPKGSFSTLEIQRTEQGDSAMYLCASRAPEQGGTEAFFGQGTRLTVV.